These 32 T cell receptor beta chains were sequenced from one sample in a study of preoperative IRX-2 immunotherapy in early breast cancer. The repertoire was sequenced with immunoSEQ multiplex PCR; TCRdb's copy has only in-frame clones and lacks some. The sample gives around 88,000 clones, 86% of which show up once; over 2% is in the top ten. Treatment of the sample: preoperative locoregional IRX-2 cytokine immunotherapy. The sample was tumor tissue, taken after IRX-2 immunotherapy. The receptors originated from a human donor with breast cancer.

V and J are TRBV28 and TRBJ1-2; no reliable D call. This CDR3 region has 14 residues. The germline V gene encodes CDR1 MDHEN and CDR2 SYDVKM. The V end lost 1 base, the J end lost 5 bases, and 11 bases lay between the germline ends. The CDR3 is CASSLSQVGYGYTF. CDR3 nucleotides: TGTGCCAGCAGTTTATCTCAAGTCGGTTATGGCTACACCTTC.

V gene TRBV18 combines with J gene TRBJ2-2, with 10 bases fitting TRBD1. The CDR3 has 15 residues. Unmatched junction bases numbered 6, after V lost 6 bases and J lost 5 bases. In germline, CDR1 is KGHSH, CDR2 LQKENI. CDR3 in DNA: TGTGCCAGCTCGTTCGGACAGGGGGTTACCGGGGAGCTGTTTTTT. Residues: CASSFGQGVTGELFF.

The chain combines TRBV6-8 with TRBJ1-2; TRBD1 matches at 7 bases. The CDR3 consists of 14 residues. The trim removed 11 bases at V and 4 bases at J, leaving 13 bases unmatched. CDR1 is MNHGY, CDR2 SAAAGT, per germline. CDR3 residues: CASARSGGSYGYTF. The CDR3 DNA is TGTGCCTCCGCCAGGTCAGGGGGTAGCTATGGCTACACCTTC.

The chain couples TRBV18 to TRBJ2-5, with 11 bases matching TRBD1. The CDR3 spans 15 residues. V lost 3 bases, J lost 2 bases, and 2 bases stayed unmatched. CDR1 and CDR2 (germline): KGHSH, LQKENI. CDR3 nucleotides: TGTGCCAGCTCACCCGGACAGGGGGCTCAAGAGACCCAGTACTTC. Its protein is CASSPGQGAQETQYF.

This chain connects TRBV28 to TRBJ2-7, with 9 bases aligning to TRBD2. Germline V gene sequence: CDR1 MDHEN, CDR2 SYDVKM. This CDR3 spans 12 amino acids. V lost 3 bases, J lost 8 bases, and 2 bases stayed unmatched. CDR3 loop: CASSLGLAQQYF. For the CDR3, the DNA is TGTGCCAGCAGTTTGGGACTAGCACAGCAGTACTTC.

V usage is TRBV28 and J usage is TRBJ1-5; TRBD1 might be the D (5 bases). V was cut by 6 bases and J by 6 bases, with 12 bases left in between. Germline CDR1 MDHEN, CDR2 SYDVKM. CDR3 length equals 13 residues. As DNA, the CDR3 is TGTGCCAGCAGACCTGGGGCTTCTCAGCCCCAGCATTTT. It is translated as CASRPGASQPQHF.

The rearrangement links TRBV1 to TRBJ2-7; whether TRBD1, the table's D call, matches the DNA was not checked. TRBV1 is a pseudogene. The CDR3 is made up of 15 amino acids. The CDR3 protein is CASSQFGDRVYEQYF. CDR3 nucleotides: TGCGCCAGCAGCCAATTTGGGGACAGGGTCTACGAGCAGTACTTC.

For this clone: At one boundary the junction diverges from the germline segment, which might be a read error. The CDR3 DNA sequence: TGTGCCATCAGTGCCGGACTAGCGGGAGGGCCTCAGGGGAATGAGCAGTTCTTC. The encoded protein is CAISAGLAGGPQGNEQFF. The gene calls are TRBV6-8 and TRBJ2-1, with TRBD2 identical over 15 bases. The V gene's germline CDR1 is MNHGY and CDR2 SAAAGT. The CDR3 is 18 residues long.

The rearrangement uses TRBV6-8 and TRBJ1-6; D possibly corresponds to TRBD1 (5 bases). The V gene's germline CDR1 is MNHGY and CDR2 SAAAGT. V dropped 0 bases and J dropped 13 bases, with 25 bases sitting between them. The CDR3 has 18 residues. The CDR3 DNA reads as TGTGCCAGCAGTTACTCGGGGGGAAGGCAAGTCAATCCGTACCCCCTCCACTTT. It encodes CASSYSGGRQVNPYPLHF.

V gene TRBV29-1 combines with J gene TRBJ1-2, with D tentatively TRBD1 (6 bases). The CDR3 consists of 14 residues. Germline V gene lookup returns CDR1 SQVTM and CDR2 ANQGSEA. DNA for the CDR3: TGCAGGGCGTGTTTGGACAGAGTTAACTATGGCTACACCTTC. Translating it yields CRACLDRVNYGYTF. Full variable domain (missing parts from reference TRBV29-1 and TRBJ1-2): SAVISQKPSRDICQRGTSLTIQCQVDSQVTMMFWYRQQPGQSLTLIATANQGSEATYESGFVIDKFPISRPNLTFSTLTVSNMSPEDSSIYLCRACLDRVNYGYTFGSGTRLTVV.

The chain combines TRBV6-8 with TRBJ1-2, with D unclear. Between the trimmed V and J ends, which lost 5 bases and 4 bases, there was a span of 17 bases. The CDR3 totals 15 residues. The V gene's germline CDR1 is MNHGY and CDR2 SAAAGT. DNA for the CDR3: TGTGCCAGCAGTACTTACCTCGGAGGTGTCTATGGCTACACCTTC. Encoded protein: CASSTYLGGVYGYTF.

This sequence joins TRBV14 and TRBJ2-1; 12 nucleotides line up with TRBD2. Germline V CDR1 and CDR2: SGHDN, FVKESK. V trimming: 7 bases; J trimming: 6 bases; junction bases outside the gene matches: 16. The CDR3 has 18 amino acids. For the CDR3, the DNA is TGTGCCAGCAACCAGGAGTATCGGACTAGCGGGAAGATCAATGAGCAGTTCTTC. This encodes CASNQEYRTSGKINEQFF.

This chain links TRBV22-1 with TRBJ1-5. TRBV22-1 is an annotated pseudogene. The CDR3 consists of 14 residues. Here the CDR3 DNA reads TGTGCCAGCAGTTACGCAGGGACGAATCAGCCCCAGCATTTT. Translation gives CASSYAGTNQPQHF.

In this sample, this clone turned up a few times. V and J are TRBV19 and TRBJ2-5; D is unclear. V was pared by 5 bases and J by 1 base, with 8 bases between. The CDR3 has 13 amino acids. In germline, CDR1 is LNHDA, CDR2 SQIVND (reference sequence). The CDR3 DNA is TGTGCCAGTAGTGCCTACCGCCAAGAGACCCAGTACTTC. Protein product: CASSAYRQETQYF.

This sequence joins TRBV11-3 and TRBJ2-2; TRBD1 matches at 7 bases. Germline CDR1 is SGHNT and CDR2 is YENEEA. V was clipped by 5 bases and J by 4 bases; unmatched bases: 4. The CDR3 length is 14 residues. This CDR3 reads CASSLQGTTGELFF. The CDR3, as DNA: TGTGCCAGCAGCCTACAGGGGACCACCGGGGAGCTGTTTTTT. Supplemented by reference TRBV11-3 and TRBJ2-2, the full variable domain reads EAGVVQSPRYKIIEKKQPVAFWCNPISGHNTLYWYLQNLGQGPELLIRYENEEAVDDSQLPKDRFSAERLKGVDSTLKIQPAELGDSAVYLCASSLQGTTGELFFGEGSRLTVL.

The chain is built from TRBV16 and TRBJ1-3, with unresolved D. V was shortened by 0 bases and J by 0 bases, with 6 bases between the two germline ends. The V gene's germline CDR1 is KGHSY and CDR2 FQNENV. The CDR3 is made up of 15 amino acids. The CDR3 coding sequence is TGTGCCAGCAGCCAATCACAAACCTCTGGAAACACCATATATTTT. Its protein product is CASSQSQTSGNTIYF.

CDR3 sequence reads: CASSRLAGYNEQFF. The CDR3 bases are TGTGCCAGCAGTAGACTAGCGGGATACAATGAGCAGTTCTTC. The rearrangement uses TRBV6-8 and TRBJ2-1; 11 nucleotides agree with TRBD2. Germline lookup yields CDR1 MNHGY and CDR2 SAAAGT. The CDR3 extends over 14 amino acids. With V trimmed by 5 bases and J by 4 bases, 1 base remained unmatched.

The gene calls are TRBV6-8 and TRBJ1-3; D might be TRBD1 (6 bases). Trimming pared 9 bases from V and 2 bases from J, leaving 14 bases between. The CDR3 is made up of 14 amino acids. The germline V gene has CDR1 MNHGY and CDR2 SAAAGT. This chain's CDR3 is CARGGGGTGNTIYF. DNA for the CDR3: TGTGCCAGAGGGGGAGGGGGGACTGGAAACACCATATATTTT.

This clone was seen only a few times. The chain uses TRBV7-6 and TRBJ1-4; 7 bases align to TRBD1. CDR1 and CDR2 from the germline V gene are SGHVS and FNYEAQ. With 5 bases clipped from V and 2 bases from J, the junction kept 5 bases outside the gene matches. CDR3 length: 15 residues. CDR3 sequence (DNA): TGTGCCAGCAGCCCAAGGGGGCTCACTAATGAAAAACTGTTTTTT. Its protein is CASSPRGLTNEKLFF.

This clone was recorded a few times. This chain links TRBV11-3 with TRBJ1-2; D ambiguous. This CDR3 contains 14 residues. V dropped 0 bases and J dropped 3 bases, with 8 bases sitting between them. In germline, CDR1 is SGHNT, CDR2 YENEEA. The CDR3 loop is CASSLDSGYYGYTF. DNA for the CDR3: TGTGCCAGCAGCTTAGATTCAGGCTACTATGGCTACACCTTC.

J is TRBJ1-5 and V is TRBV6-7; TRBD1 agrees at 7 bases. TRBV6-7 qualifies as an ORF whose function is uncertain. The CDR3 contains 14 residues. V dropped 8 bases and J dropped 5; count of bases not matched to a gene: 9. The CDR3 DNA is TGTGCCAGCCAACTTGACAGGGAAGATCAGCCCCAGCATTTT. Translated: CASQLDREDQPQHF.

This rearrangement joins TRBV6-8 to TRBJ1-3; a weak D match, TRBD1 (6 bases). Deletions cut 5 bases from V and 4 bases from J, with 9 bases between. In germline, CDR1 is MNHGY, CDR2 SAAAGT. The CDR3 has 13 amino acids. CDR3 loop: CASSPGTGNTIYF. In DNA form, the CDR3 reads TGTGCCAGCAGTCCCGGGACAGGAAACACCATATATTTT.

The rearrangement links TRBV29-1 to TRBJ2-7; D unclear. The germline V and J ends were trimmed by 2 bases and 0 bases, with 5 bases remaining between them. Germline CDR1 SQVTM, CDR2 ANQGSEA. CDR3 length: 12 residues. CDR3 coding DNA: TGCAGCGTTGAAAAATCCTCCTACGAGCAGTACTTC. Translated, it gives CSVEKSSYEQYF.

As DNA, the CDR3 is TGTGCCAGCAGTGGGTGGAGTATAGGGGGCTACGAGCAGTACTTC. It specifies CASSGWSIGGYEQYF. The rearrangement joins TRBV28 to TRBJ2-7, with a weak D call TRBD1 (6 bases). CDR3 length: 15 residues. From germline, CDR1 is MDHEN and CDR2 SYDVKM. The ends were cut back, 5 bases at V and 3 bases at J, with 17 bases in the middle.

This clone has only a few counts. V usage is TRBV30 and J usage is TRBJ2-3, with D possibly matching TRBD1 (6 bases). CDR1 GTSNPN and CDR2 SVGIG come from the germline V gene (reference sequence). CDR3 size: 13 residues. Trimming left V 4 bases short and J 2 bases short, with 10 bases between. The CDR3: CAWNREPTDTQYF. Here the CDR3 DNA reads TGTGCCTGGAACAGGGAACCCACAGATACGCAGTATTTT.

V gene TRBV6-8 combines with J gene TRBJ1-4, with TRBD1 identical over 9 bases. Germline V gives CDR1 MNHGY, CDR2 SAAAGT. The CDR3 extends over 15 amino acids. V lost 6 bases to trimming and J lost 8 bases; unmatched junction nucleotides: 10. The CDR3 spells CASRRTGGGQEKLFF. For the CDR3, the DNA is TGTGCCAGCAGGCGTACAGGGGGCGGGCAAGAAAAACTGTTTTTT.

V and J are TRBV28 and TRBJ1-1; weak D call: TRBD1 (5 bases). Per germline, CDR1 MDHEN and CDR2 SYDVKM. With 6 bases removed from V and 2 bases from J, the gap between germline ends came to 13 bases. The length of the CDR3 is 14 residues. The CDR3 bases are TGTGCCAGCAGGGAGGCAGGGAAAAACACTGAAGCTTTCTTT. Translated, it gives CASREAGKNTEAFF. Full variable domain (missing parts from reference TRBV28 and TRBJ1-1): DVKVTQSSRYLVKRTGEKVFLECVQDMDHENMFWYRQDPGLGLRLIYFSYDVKMKEKGDIPEGYSVSREKKERFSLILESASTNQTSMYLCASREAGKNTEAFFGQGTRLTVV.

This chain links TRBV6-8 with TRBJ2-2; 8 bases fit TRBD2. This CDR3 has 14 residues. The V segment lost 7 bases and the J segment 5 bases; nucleotides outside the gene matches: 6. The V gene's germline CDR1 is MNHGY and CDR2 SAAAGT. The CDR3 is CASNVVAGTGELFF. Here the CDR3 DNA reads TGTGCCAGCAATGTCGTAGCGGGAACCGGGGAGCTGTTTTTT.

The chain couples TRBV7-1 to TRBJ2-2, with D possibly being TRBD1 (6 bases). TRBV7-1 counts as an open reading frame of uncertain function. This CDR3 is 14 amino acids long. V was clipped by 5 bases and J by 6 bases, with 13 bases between them. The CDR3 nucleotides read TGTGCCAGCAGCATTCACAGGGAATCCGGGGAGCTGTTTTTT. Protein: CASSIHRESGELFF.

This clone was seen only once. The chain recombines TRBV14 with TRBJ2-1, with D perhaps assigned TRBD1 or TRBD2 (5 bases each). Trimming took off 2 bases at V and 3 bases at J, with 11 bases between the two ends. CDR3 length: 15 amino acids. Germline loops: CDR1 SGHDN, CDR2 FVKESK. For the CDR3, the DNA is TGTGCCAGCAGCCAAATCGGGACGGTCTACAATGAGCAGTTCTTC. It specifies CASSQIGTVYNEQFF.

The chain uses TRBV6-8 and TRBJ1-2; unclear D gene. Germline V gene lookup returns CDR1 MNHGY and CDR2 SAAAGT. V lost 8 bases to trimming and J lost 2 bases, with 12 bases between them. The CDR3 spans 13 residues. CDR3 loop: CASQLGSNYGYTF. CDR3 in DNA: TGTGCCAGCCAATTAGGATCAAACTATGGCTACACCTTC.

The gene calls are TRBV19 and TRBJ2-7; no firm D call. There are 15 residues in the CDR3. Trimming took off 0 bases at V and 6 bases at J, with 15 bases between the two ends. CDR1 is LNHDA, CDR2 SQIVND, per germline (reference sequence). In DNA form, the CDR3 reads TGTGCCAGTAGTATAGAGCTGGGTAGGAGCTCCGAGCAGTACTTC. Translating gives CASSIELGRSSEQYF.